The present T cell receptor beta chain was sequenced within a study of blood T cell repertoires in COVID-19 (dated by TCRdb to the early 2020s). For context, the study as a whole: Collaborator samples came from the United States, Italy and Spain and covered acute and convalescent phases of COVID-19. The dataset comprised deeply sampled blood TCRbeta repertoires from subjects exposed to, actively infected with, or recovered from COVID-19. Nearly every sample came with metadata listing a de-identified subject ID, COVID-19 status, age in years and sex. Where available, HLA class I and class II types were obtained from metadata supplied by the sample provider rather than from assay-based typing. The material from the prospective study consisted of cDNA or gDNA derived from T cells, B-cell-depleted T cells, or PBMCs. The samples were drawn from two sources: the first 160 participants of the ongoing ImmuneRACE study, and 950 to 1,500 subjects contributed by 6 global collaborators. The repertoires were released in a freely available public database intended as a resource for research on the immune response to SARS-CoV-2. Overall study results and their limits: The amount of clinical and demographic metadata varied by source and participant and was provided uncurated.

The collaborating institutions used their own protocols to collect whole blood in K2EDTA tubes. For TCRbeta analysis, collaborator samples were shipped as frozen whole blood, as isolated PBMCs, or as DNA extracted from either sample type. Worth noting for this clone: It has no known antigen specificity. Per-base quality was not reported, and no clone a single base away is much larger than it.

The immunoSEQ Assay, a bias-controlled multiplex PCR, was used to amplify TCRbeta CDR3 regions from genomic DNA. Regarding the original processing steps: Nucleated cell counts per sample were estimated from amplification of reference gene primers within the assay. To quantify the absolute abundance of each unique TCRbeta CDR3 rearrangement, sequence reads were collapsed and filtered. Productive Simpson clonality was computed per sample as the square root of Simpson's diversity index over productive rearrangements. The clones in this table, taken by TCRdb from immuneACCESS, are in-frame only. Not every clone is retained; where verified, under half of the shortfall comes from an unresolved V gene, and the cause of the rest is unknown. Clone size and V and J calls were adopted from that table, with D and trimming inferred from the DNA. This sample comprises 35,000 to 50,000 clones, approximately 80% of them detected only once. Approximately 11% of the sample goes to the ten largest clones.

V is cut by 4 bases and J by 6 bases, and the space between the germline ends is 13 bases. The CDR3 holds 14 amino acids from the cysteine to the phenylalanine. Left in the record is the CDR3 DNA by itself, 42 bases read in frame from the first base. The germline V gene (reference sequence) provides CDR1 SEHNR and CDR2 FQNEAQ. This receptor was identified in a man between 60 and 75 years old in a cohort sampled during active COVID-19. The sample consisted of peripheral blood. The rearranged segments are TRBV7-9 and TRBJ2-1, with TRBD2 perhaps the D gene, on 6 matching bases. The CDR3 protein sequence reads: CASSSWREGNEQFF. The nucleotide sequence reads TGTGCCAGCAGCTCGTGGCGGGAAGGCAATGAGCAGTTCTTC.